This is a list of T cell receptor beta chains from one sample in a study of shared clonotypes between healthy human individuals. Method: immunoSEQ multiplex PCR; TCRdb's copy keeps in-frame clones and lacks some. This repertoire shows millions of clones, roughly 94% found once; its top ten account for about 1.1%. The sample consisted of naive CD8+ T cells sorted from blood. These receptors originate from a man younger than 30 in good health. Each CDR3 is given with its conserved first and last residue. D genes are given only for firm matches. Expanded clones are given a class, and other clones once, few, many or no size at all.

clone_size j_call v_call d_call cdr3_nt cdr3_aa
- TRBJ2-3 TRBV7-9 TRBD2 TGTGCCAGCAGCTCCGGAGCGGGGGGGATTGATACGCAGTATTTT CASSSGAGGIDTQYF
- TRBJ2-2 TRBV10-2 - TGCGCCAGCAGTGCTTTTGCGGGAAACACCGGGGAGCTGTTTTTT CASSAFAGNTGELFF
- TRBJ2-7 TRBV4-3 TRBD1 TGCGCCAGCAGCCACGGACAGGGGGTGTCCTACGAGCAGTACTTC CASSHGQGVSYEQYF
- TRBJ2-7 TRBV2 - TGTGCCAGCAGTGTGTACGGGGGCTACGAGCAGTACTTC CASSVYGGYEQYF
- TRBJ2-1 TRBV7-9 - TGTGCCAGCAGCTTAGGATCGCAGGGCTACAATGAGCAGTTCTTC CASSLGSQGYNEQFF
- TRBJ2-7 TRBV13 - TGTGCCAGCAGCCTGGCCGGGAGCTCCTACGAGCAGTACTTC CASSLAGSSYEQYF
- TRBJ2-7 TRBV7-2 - TGTGCCAGCAGCTTCGGGAGCGGGTCTACCTACGAGCAGTACTTC CASSFGSGSTYEQYF
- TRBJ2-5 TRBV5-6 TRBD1 TGTGCCAGCAGCGAACAGGGGCCAGAGACCCAGTACTTC CASSEQGPETQYF
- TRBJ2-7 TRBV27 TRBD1 TGTGCCAGCAGTCCGGGACAGGGGTTGAACGAGCAGTACTTC CASSPGQGLNEQYF
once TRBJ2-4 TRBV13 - TGTGCCAGCAGCCCCGAAACCAATAAAAACATTCAGTACTTC CASSPETNKNIQYF
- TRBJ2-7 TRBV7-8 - TGTGCCAGCAGCTTACCGAGGCAGGGAAAGGAAAGTAACGAGCAGTACTTC CASSLPRQGKESNEQYF
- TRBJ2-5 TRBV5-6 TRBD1 TGTGCCAGCAGCCGTGGGACAGAGGTCCAAGAGACCCAGTACTTC CASSRGTEVQETQYF
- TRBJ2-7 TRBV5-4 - TGTGCCAGCAGCTCCGGAGCCTACGAGCAGTACTTC CASSSGAYEQYF
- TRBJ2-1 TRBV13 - TGTGCCAGCAGCTCGGGACATGGCTCCTACAATGAGCAGTTCTTC CASSSGHGSYNEQFF
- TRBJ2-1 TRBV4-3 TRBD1 TGCGCCAGCAGCCACCCGGGACAGGGAAGGGTAAATGAGCAGTTCTTC CASSHPGQGRVNEQFF
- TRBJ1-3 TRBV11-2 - TGTGCCAGCAGCTTCGGTGGAGAGGGATTCTCTGGAAACACCATATATTTT CASSFGGEGFSGNTIYF
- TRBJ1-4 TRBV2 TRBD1 TGTGCCAGCAGTGAAGAACAGGGGGATGAAAAACTGTTTTTT CASSEEQGDEKLFF
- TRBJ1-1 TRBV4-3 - TGCGCCAGCAGCCAAGACCTCCTCACAGGGTACAACACTGAAGCTTTCTTT CASSQDLLTGYNTEAFF
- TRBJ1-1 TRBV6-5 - TGTGCCAGCAGTTACTCGGAAGGGGACACTGAAGCTTTCTTT CASSYSEGDTEAFF
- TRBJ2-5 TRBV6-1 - TGTGCCAGTTCGACAGTTTTGGAGACCCAGTACTTC CASSTVLETQYF
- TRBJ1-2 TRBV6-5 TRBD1 TGTGCCAGCAGTTACTCAACAGGGGGGTTGAGCGGCTACACCTTC CASSYSTGGLSGYTF
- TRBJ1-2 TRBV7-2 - TGTGCCAGCAGCCCAACTACCTTGTCGGGGGACGGCTACACCTTC CASSPTTLSGDGYTF
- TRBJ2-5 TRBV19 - TGTGCCAGTTCCGGAGGCGACCAAGAGACCCAGTACTTC CASSGGDQETQYF
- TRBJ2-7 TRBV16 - TGTGCCAGCAGCCAACCGGGACCCTTCTACGAGCAGTACTTC CASSQPGPFYEQYF
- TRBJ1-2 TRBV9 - TGTGCCAGCAGCGGTTACAGGGATAACTATGGCTACACCTTC CASSGYRDNYGYTF
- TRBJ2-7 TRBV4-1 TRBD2 TGCGCCAGCAGCCAAGGCGGGGGGGCCTACGAGCAGTACTTC CASSQGGGAYEQYF
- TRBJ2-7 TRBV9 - TGTGCCAGCAGCGCCGGCAGGGGAGGGGCGAACGAGCAGTACTTC CASSAGRGGANEQYF
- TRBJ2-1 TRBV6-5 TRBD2 TGTGCCAGCAGTTACCTCGACCGGGACTACGAGCAGTTCTTC CASSYLDRDYEQFF
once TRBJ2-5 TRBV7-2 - TGTGCCAGCAGCTTAGACGGGTGGCAGACCCAGTACTTC CASSLDGWQTQYF
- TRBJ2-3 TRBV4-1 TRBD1 TGCGCCAGCAGCCACCAAGACAGGGGGGGAGATACGCAGTATTTT CASSHQDRGGDTQYF
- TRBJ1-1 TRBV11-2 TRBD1 TGTGCCAGCAGCTTCCACAGGGGGCTGAACACTGAAGCTTTCTTT CASSFHRGLNTEAFF
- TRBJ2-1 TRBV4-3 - TGCGCCAGCAGCCAAGATGAGGTTGGTATCGAGCAGTTCTTC CASSQDEVGIEQFF
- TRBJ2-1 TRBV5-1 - TGCGCCAGCAGAACAGGGAGTGGTGAGCAGTTCTTC CASRTGSGEQFF